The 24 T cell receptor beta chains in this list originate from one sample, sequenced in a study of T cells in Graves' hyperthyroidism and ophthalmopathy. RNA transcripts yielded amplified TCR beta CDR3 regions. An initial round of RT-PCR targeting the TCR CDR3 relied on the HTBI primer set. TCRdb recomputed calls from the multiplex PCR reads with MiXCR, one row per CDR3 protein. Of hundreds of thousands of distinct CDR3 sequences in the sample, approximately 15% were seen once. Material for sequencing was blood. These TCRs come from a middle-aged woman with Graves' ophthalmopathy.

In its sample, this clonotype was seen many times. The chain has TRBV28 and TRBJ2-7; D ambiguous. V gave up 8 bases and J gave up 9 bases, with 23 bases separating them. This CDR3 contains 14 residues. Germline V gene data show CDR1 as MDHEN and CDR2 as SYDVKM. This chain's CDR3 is CASSTRVLLRGQYF. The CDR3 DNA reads TGTGCCAGCTCCACCAGAGTCCTCCTACGAGGGCAGTACTTC.

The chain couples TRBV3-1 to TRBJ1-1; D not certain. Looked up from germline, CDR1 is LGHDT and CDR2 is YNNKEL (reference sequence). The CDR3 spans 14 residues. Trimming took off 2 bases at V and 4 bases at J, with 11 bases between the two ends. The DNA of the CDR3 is TGTGCCAGCAGCCAAAAGGGTCTGAGCACTGAAGCTTTCTTT. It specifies CASSQKGLSTEAFF. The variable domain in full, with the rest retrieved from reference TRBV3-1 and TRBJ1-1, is DTAVSQTPKYLVTQMGNDKSIKCEQNLGHDTMYWYKQDSKKFLKIMFSYNNKELIINETVPNRFSPKSPDKAHLNLHINSLELGDSAVYFCASSQKGLSTEAFFGQGTRLTVV.

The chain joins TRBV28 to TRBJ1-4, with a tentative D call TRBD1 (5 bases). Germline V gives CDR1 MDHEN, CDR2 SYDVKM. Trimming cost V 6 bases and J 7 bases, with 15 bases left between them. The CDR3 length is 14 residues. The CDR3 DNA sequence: TGTGCCAGCAGCTCAGGGAAGCTCTCTGAAAAACTGTTTTTT. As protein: CASSSGKLSEKLFF. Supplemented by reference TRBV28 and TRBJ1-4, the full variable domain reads DVKVTQSSRYLVKRTGEKVFLECVQDMDHENMFWYRQDPGLGLRLIYFSYDVKMKEKGDIPEGYSVSREKKERFSLILESASTNQTSMYLCASSSGKLSEKLFFGSGTQLSVL.

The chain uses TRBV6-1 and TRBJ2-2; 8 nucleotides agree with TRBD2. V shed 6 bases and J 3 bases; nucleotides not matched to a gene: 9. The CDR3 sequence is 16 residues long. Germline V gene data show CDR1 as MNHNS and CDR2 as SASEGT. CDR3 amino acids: CASRPPDSGDTGELFF. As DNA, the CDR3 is TGTGCCAGCAGACCCCCGGATAGCGGGGACACCGGGGAGCTGTTTTTT.

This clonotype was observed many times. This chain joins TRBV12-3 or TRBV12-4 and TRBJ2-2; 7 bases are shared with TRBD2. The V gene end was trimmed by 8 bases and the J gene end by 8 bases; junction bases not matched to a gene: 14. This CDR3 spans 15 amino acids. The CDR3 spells CASGPSGQNRGELFF. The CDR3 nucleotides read TGTGCCAGCGGGCCTAGCGGCCAGAACCGGGGGGAGCTGTTTTTT.

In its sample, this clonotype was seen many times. The CDR3 sequence is CASSSTASTDTQYF. The CDR3 coding sequence is TGTGCCAGCAGTTCGACAGCTAGCACAGATACGCAGTATTTT. The V and J genes are TRBV6-5 and TRBJ2-3; D is possibly TRBD1 (5 bases). The germline V gene has CDR1 MNHEY and CDR2 SVGAGI. The CDR3 totals 14 residues. Trimming removed 4 bases from V and 0 bases from J, with 8 bases in between.

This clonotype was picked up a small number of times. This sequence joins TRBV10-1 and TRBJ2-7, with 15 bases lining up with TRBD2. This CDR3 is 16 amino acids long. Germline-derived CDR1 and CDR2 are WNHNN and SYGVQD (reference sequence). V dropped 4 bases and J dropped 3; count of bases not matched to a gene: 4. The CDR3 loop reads CASSGTSGRAFYEQYF. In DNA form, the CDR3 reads TGCGCCAGCAGTGGGACTAGCGGGAGGGCCTTCTACGAGCAGTACTTC.

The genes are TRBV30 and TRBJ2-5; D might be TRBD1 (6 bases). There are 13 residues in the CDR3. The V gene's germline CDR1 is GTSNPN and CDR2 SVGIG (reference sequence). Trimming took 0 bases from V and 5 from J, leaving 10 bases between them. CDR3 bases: TGTGCCTGGAGTGTAGACAGGTTGGAGACCCAGTACTTC. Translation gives CAWSVDRLETQYF.

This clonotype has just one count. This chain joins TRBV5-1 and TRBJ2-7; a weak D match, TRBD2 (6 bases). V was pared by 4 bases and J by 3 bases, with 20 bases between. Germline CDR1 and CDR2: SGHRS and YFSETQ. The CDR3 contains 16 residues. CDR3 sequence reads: CASSPGGASVIYEQYF. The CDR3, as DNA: TGCGCCAGCAGCCCCGGAGGAGCTAGCGTGATCTACGAGCAGTACTTC.

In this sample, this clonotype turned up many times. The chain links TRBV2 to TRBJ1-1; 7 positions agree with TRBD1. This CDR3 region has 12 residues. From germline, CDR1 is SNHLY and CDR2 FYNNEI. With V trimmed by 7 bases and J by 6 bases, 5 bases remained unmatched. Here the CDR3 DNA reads TGTGCCAGCAACCGGGACAGTTCTGAAGCTTTCTTT. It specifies CASNRDSSEAFF. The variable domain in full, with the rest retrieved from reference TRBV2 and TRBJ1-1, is EPEVTQTPSHQVTQMGQEVILRCVPISNHLYFYWYRQILGQKVEFLVSFYNNEISEKSEIFDDQFSVERPDGSNFTLKIRSTKLEDSAMYFCASNRDSSEAFFGQGTRLTVV.

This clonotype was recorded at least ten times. The CDR3 is CASSSTADRGPQPQHF. CDR3 nucleotides: TGTGCCAGCAGCTCAACCGCCGACAGGGGACCTCAGCCCCAGCATTTT. V usage is TRBV11-1 and J usage is TRBJ1-5, with 8 bases lining up with TRBD1. J lost 6 bases, V lost 4 bases, and 11 bases had no gene match. CDR1 and CDR2 (germline): SGHAT, FQDESV (reference sequence). The CDR3 contains 16 residues.

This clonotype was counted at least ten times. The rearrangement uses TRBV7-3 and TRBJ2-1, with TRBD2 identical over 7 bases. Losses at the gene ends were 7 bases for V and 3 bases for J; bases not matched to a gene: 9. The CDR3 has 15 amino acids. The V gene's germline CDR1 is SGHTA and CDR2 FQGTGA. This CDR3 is CASNRAGVVYNEQFF. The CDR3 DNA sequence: TGTGCCAGCAATCGGGCGGGAGTAGTCTACAATGAGCAGTTCTTC.

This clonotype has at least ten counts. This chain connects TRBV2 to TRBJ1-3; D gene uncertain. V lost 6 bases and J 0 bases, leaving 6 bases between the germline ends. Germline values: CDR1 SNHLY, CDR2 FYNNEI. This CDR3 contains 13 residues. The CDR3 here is CASRLNSGNTIYF. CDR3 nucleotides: TGTGCCAGCAGACTCAACTCTGGAAACACCATATATTTT. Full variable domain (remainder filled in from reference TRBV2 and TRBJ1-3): EPEVTQTPSHQVTQMGQEVILRCVPISNHLYFYWYRQILGQKVEFLVSFYNNEISEKSEIFDDQFSVERPDGSNFTLKIRSTKLEDSAMYFCASRLNSGNTIYFGEGSWLTVV.

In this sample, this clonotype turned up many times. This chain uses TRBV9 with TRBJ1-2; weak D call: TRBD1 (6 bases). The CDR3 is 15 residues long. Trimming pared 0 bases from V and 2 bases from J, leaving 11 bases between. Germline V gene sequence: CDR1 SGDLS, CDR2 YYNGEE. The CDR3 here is CASSVDGTPNYGYTF. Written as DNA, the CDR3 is TGTGCCAGCAGCGTAGACGGGACACCCAACTATGGCTACACCTTC.

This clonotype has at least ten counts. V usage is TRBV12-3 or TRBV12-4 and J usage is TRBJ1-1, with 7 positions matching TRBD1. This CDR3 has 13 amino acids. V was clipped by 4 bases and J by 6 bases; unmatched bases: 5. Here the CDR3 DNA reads TGTGCCAGCAGTTACCAGGGACAGTCTGAAGCTTTCTTT. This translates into CASSYQGQSEAFF.

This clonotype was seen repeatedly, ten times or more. CDR3 sequence: CSARPAGNTIYF. The CDR3 DNA is TGCAGTGCTAGGCCCGCTGGAAACACCATATATTTT. The chain combines TRBV20-1 with TRBJ1-3; D call uncertain. The CDR3 has 12 residues. Germline CDR1 reads DFQATT; CDR2 reads SNEGSKA (reference sequence). V lost 3 bases to trimming and J lost 2 bases, with 5 bases between them.

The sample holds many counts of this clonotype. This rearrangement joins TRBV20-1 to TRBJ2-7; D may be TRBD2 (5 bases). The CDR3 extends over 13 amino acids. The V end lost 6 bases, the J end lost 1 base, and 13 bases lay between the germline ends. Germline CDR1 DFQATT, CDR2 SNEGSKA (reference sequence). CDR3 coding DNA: TGCAGTGCACCAACCACGGGGTCCTACGAGCAGTACTTC. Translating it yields CSAPTTGSYEQYF.

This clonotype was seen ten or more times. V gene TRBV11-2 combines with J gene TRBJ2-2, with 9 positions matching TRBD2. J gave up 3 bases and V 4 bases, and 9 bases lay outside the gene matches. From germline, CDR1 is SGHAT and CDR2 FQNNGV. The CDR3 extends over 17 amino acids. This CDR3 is CASSSLDSGSDTGELFF. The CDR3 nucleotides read TGTGCCAGCAGCTCCTTGGATAGCGGGAGTGACACCGGGGAGCTGTTTTTT.

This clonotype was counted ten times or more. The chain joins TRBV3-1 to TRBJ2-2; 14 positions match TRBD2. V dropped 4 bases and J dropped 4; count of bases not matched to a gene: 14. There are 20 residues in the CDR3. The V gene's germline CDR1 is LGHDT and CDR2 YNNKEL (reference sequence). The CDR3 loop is CASSLNPGLAGVGGTGELFF. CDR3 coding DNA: TGTGCCAGCAGCCTTAATCCGGGACTAGCGGGAGTTGGTGGCACCGGGGAGCTGTTTTTT.

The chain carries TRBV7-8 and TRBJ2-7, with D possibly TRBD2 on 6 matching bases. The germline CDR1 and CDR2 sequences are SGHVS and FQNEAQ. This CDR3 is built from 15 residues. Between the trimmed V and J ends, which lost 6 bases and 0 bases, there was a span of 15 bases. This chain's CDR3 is CASRSWRDYSYEQYF. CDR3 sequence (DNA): TGTGCCAGCAGGTCCTGGCGGGATTACTCCTACGAGCAGTACTTC.

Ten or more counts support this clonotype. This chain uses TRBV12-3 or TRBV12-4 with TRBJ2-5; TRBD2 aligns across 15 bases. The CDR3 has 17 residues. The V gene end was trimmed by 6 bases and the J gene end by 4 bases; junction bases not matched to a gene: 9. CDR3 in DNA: TGTGCCAGCAGCCCATGGACTAGCGGGAGGGGTTTAGAGACCCAGTACTTC. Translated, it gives CASSPWTSGRGLETQYF.

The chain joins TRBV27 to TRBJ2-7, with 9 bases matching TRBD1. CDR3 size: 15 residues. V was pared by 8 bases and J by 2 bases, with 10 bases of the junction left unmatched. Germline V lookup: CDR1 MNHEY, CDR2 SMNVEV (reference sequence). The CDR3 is CASSLRRQGAYEQYF. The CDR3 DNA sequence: TGTGCCAGCTCCCTAAGGCGACAGGGGGCCTACGAGCAGTACTTC.

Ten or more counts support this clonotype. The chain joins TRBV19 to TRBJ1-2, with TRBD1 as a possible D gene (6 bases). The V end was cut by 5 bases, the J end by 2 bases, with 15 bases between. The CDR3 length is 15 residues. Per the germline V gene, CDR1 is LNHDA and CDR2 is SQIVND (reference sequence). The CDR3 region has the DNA TGTGCCAGTAGTCATGTGGACAGCCGGAACTATGGCTACACCTTC. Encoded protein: CASSHVDSRNYGYTF.

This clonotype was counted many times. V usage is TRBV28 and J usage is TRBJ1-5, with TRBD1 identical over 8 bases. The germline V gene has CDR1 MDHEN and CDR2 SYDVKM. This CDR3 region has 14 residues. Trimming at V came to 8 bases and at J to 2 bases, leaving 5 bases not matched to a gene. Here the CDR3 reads CASGGGQGNQPQHF. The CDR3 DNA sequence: TGTGCCAGCGGCGGGGGACAGGGCAATCAGCCCCAGCATTTT.